The 5 T cell receptor beta chains presented below share a single source sample, sequenced in a study of blood T cells in healthy people across ages. Sample-barcoded 5' priming and a J-beta primer mix drove a second PCR of 7 to 11 cycles. TCRdb reprocessed the 5' RACE reads via MiXCR and lists one record per CDR3 protein. Found here are about 1.4 million distinct CDR3 sequences, roughly 59% of them singletons; the top ten hold 5.5% to 8%. Sequenced sample: blood. The receptor set was obtained from a man in his late teens or twenties in good health.

The chain employs TRBV4-2 and TRBJ1-2; D is perhaps TRBD1 (5 bases). This CDR3 is 16 amino acids long. Deletions cut 0 bases from V and 6 bases from J, with 17 bases between. Germline values: CDR1 LGHNA, CDR2 YNFKEQ. CDR3 coding DNA: TGTGCCAGCAGCCAAGATCCGGGGACTGACTTCGATGGCTACACCTTC. Residues: CASSQDPGTDFDGYTF.

This clonotype was seen only a few times. The chain employs TRBV4-1 and TRBJ1-2; TRBD1 aligns across 10 bases. Germline assignment: CDR1 MGHRA and CDR2 YSYEKL. This CDR3 spans 16 amino acids. The ends lost 3 bases at V and 6 bases at J; junction bases unmatched: 10. Here the CDR3 DNA reads TGCGCCAGCAGCCAGACCTACCGGACAGGGGGAAATGGCTACACCTTC. Its translation is CASSQTYRTGGNGYTF.

The chain has TRBV5-8 and TRBJ2-4; 9 nucleotides line up with TRBD1. The J call may not be correct, given that the DNA end is closer to TRBJ2-7. The CDR3 sequence is 15 residues long. Per the germline V gene, CDR1 is SGHTS and CDR2 is YDEGEE. The CDR3 protein is CASSAPGQGDYEQYF. The CDR3 nucleotides are TGTGCCAGCAGCGCCCCGGGACAGGGCGACTACGAGCAGTACTTC.

This sequence joins TRBV6-5 and TRBJ2-6, with 7 bases identical to TRBD1. V lost 4 bases to trimming and J lost 0 bases; unmatched junction nucleotides: 21. This CDR3 contains 22 residues. Germline V gene sequence: CDR1 MNHEY, CDR2 SVGAGI. The CDR3 sequence: CASSSKIFGQASRNSGANVLTF. The CDR3 DNA sequence: TGTGCCAGCAGTTCCAAGATATTTGGACAGGCCTCACGGAACTCTGGGGCCAACGTCCTGACTTTC.

The chain has TRBV28 and TRBJ2-1, with 8 positions matching TRBD2. Germline V gene lookup returns CDR1 MDHEN and CDR2 SYDVKM. Trimming cost V 6 bases and J 12 bases; bases outside gene matches: 4. The CDR3 loop spans 11 amino acids. Written as DNA, the CDR3 is TGTGCCAGCAGGCGGGGGGCAGGGCAGTTCTTC. Protein sequence: CASRRGAGQFF.